The 17 T cell receptor beta chains presented below share a single source sample, sequenced in a study of blood T cells in healthy people across ages. Primers used in a second PCR of about 7 to 12 cycles were a sample-barcoded 5' primer and a J-beta primer mix. TCRdb processed the 5' RACE reads anew with MiXCR; each CDR3 protein has one entry. The data hold over 700,000 distinct CDR3 sequences, with about 55% observed a single time. The sample comprised blood. All receptors derive from a man of 80 years or more in good health.

V gene TRBV7-2 combines with J gene TRBJ2-3; either TRBD1 or TRBD2 may fit D (5 bases each). Germline CDR1 reads SGHTA; CDR2 reads FQGNSA. CDR3 length equals 16 residues. The V and J ends lost 3 bases and 1 base respectively, with 14 bases between them. Here the CDR3 reads CASSFGTGIGTDTQYF. CDR3 nucleotides: TGTGCCAGCAGCTTCGGGACGGGGATCGGCACAGATACGCAGTATTTT.

This clonotype was seen only once. The chain has TRBV6-1 and TRBJ2-7; 9 nucleotides line up with TRBD2. J was trimmed by 5 bases and V by 3 bases; bases with no gene match: 14. CDR1 and CDR2 (germline): MNHNS, SASEGT. The CDR3 loop spans 17 amino acids. The CDR3 region has the DNA TGTGCCAGCAGTGAGAGCGGGAGGTCCTTTCTTGGGCACGAGCAGTACTTC. Residues: CASSESGRSFLGHEQYF.

This sequence joins TRBV4-2 and TRBJ2-1; 10 bases map to TRBD1. CDR1 is LGHNA and CDR2 is YNFKEQ in the germline V gene. J was trimmed by 12 bases and V by 4 bases; bases with no gene match: 6. CDR3 length: 13 residues. DNA of the CDR3: TGTGCCAGCAGCCCCCGGGACAGGGGTGGGCAGTTCTTC. Protein product: CASSPRDRGGQFF.

V gene TRBV20-1 combines with J gene TRBJ2-2, with 9 positions matching TRBD1. V was clipped by 3 bases and J by 3 bases; unmatched bases: 11. The germline gives CDR1 DFQATT, CDR2 SNEGSKA (reference sequence). The CDR3 is made up of 17 amino acids. The CDR3 sequence: CSARGNRGRPDTGELFF. CDR3 in DNA: TGCAGTGCTAGGGGCAACAGGGGGCGCCCGGACACCGGGGAGCTGTTTTTT.

The gene calls are TRBV2 and TRBJ2-5, with TRBD2 matching over 8 bases. The DNA matches TRBJ2-7 better at its end, which makes the J call doubtful. Germline V gene sequence: CDR1 SNHLY, CDR2 FYNNEI. The CDR3 totals 14 residues. The CDR3, as DNA: TGTGCCAGCAGTTCCCGGGAGGGCGGGTCCGAGCAGTACTTC. Translation: CASSSREGGSEQYF.

The table lists this clonotype with a few counts. The genes are TRBV28 and TRBJ1-2; D is uncertain. The germline gives CDR1 MDHEN, CDR2 SYDVKM. CDR3 length equals 13 residues. V lost 6 bases, J lost 2 bases, and 10 bases lay in between. CDR3 protein: CASRFGENYGYTF. As DNA, the CDR3 is TGTGCCAGCAGGTTCGGAGAGAACTATGGCTACACCTTC.

Points on this clonotype: At one of its ends the junction is not consistent with the germline gene, which may arise from a read error. The V and J genes are TRBV27 and TRBJ2-1; 9 nucleotides align to TRBD2. The CDR3 runs 15 residues. CDR1 and CDR2 from the germline V gene are MNHEY and SMNVEV (reference sequence). In nucleotides, the CDR3 is TGTGTCAGCAGTAATGTGCTAGCGGGGTACGATGAGCAGTTCTTC. It yields the protein CVSSNVLAGYDEQFF.

The rearrangement joins TRBV27 to TRBJ1-5, with a weak D call TRBD1 (5 bases). CDR3 length: 17 residues. Germline V CDR1 and CDR2: MNHEY, SMNVEV (reference sequence). V shed 6 bases and J shed 9 bases, with 27 bases lying between them. The CDR3 spells CASSPYGPRNPGGPQHF. As DNA, the CDR3 is TGTGCCAGCAGCCCATATGGCCCCCGGAACCCCGGGGGGCCCCAGCATTTT.

This clonotype turned up a few times. The J gene is TRBJ2-1, the V gene TRBV12-3 or TRBV12-4, with 8 bases lining up with TRBD2. The length of the CDR3 is 16 residues. V lost 3 bases and J lost 3; bases outside the gene matches: 7. The CDR3 here is CASSFRAGGLYNEQFF. CDR3 sequence (DNA): TGTGCCAGCAGTTTTAGGGCGGGAGGCCTCTACAATGAGCAGTTCTTC.

This chain joins TRBV3-1 and TRBJ2-7; TRBD2 matches 8 bases. This CDR3 is built from 15 residues. The J segment lost 3 bases and the V segment lost 4 bases, leaving 8 bases of the junction unmatched. In germline, CDR1 is LGHDT, CDR2 YNNKEL (reference sequence). CDR3 in amino acids: CASSRAGEVDYEQYF. DNA of the CDR3: TGTGCCAGCAGCCGAGCGGGAGAGGTCGACTACGAGCAGTACTTC.

The gene calls are TRBV10-3 and TRBJ2-1, with 7 bases matching TRBD1. The junction had 3 bases not matched to a gene; V was cut back by 6 bases and J by 1 base. This CDR3 contains 14 residues. The germline V gene encodes CDR1 ENHRY and CDR2 SYGVKD. CDR3 in amino acids: CAIRQGISYNEQFF. CDR3 nucleotides: TGTGCCATCAGACAGGGGATATCCTACAATGAGCAGTTCTTC.

The CDR3 DNA reads TGTGCCAGCAGCCACCCCTACGGTTTGGACTACGAGCAGTACTTC. Its protein is CASSHPYGLDYEQYF. The gene calls are TRBV3-1 and TRBJ2-5; D unclear. The end of the DNA aligns better with TRBJ2-7, so the J call may be wrong. Germline CDR1 and CDR2: LGHDT and YNNKEL (reference sequence). The CDR3 is made up of 15 amino acids.

The chain employs TRBV5-1 and TRBJ2-1; the match to TRBD2 covers 8 bases. This CDR3 has 15 amino acids. V was pared by 5 bases and J by 5 bases, with 9 bases of the junction left unmatched. CDR1 SGHRS and CDR2 YFSETQ come from the germline V gene. Here the CDR3 reads CASSFSGMGHNEQFF. The CDR3 DNA is TGCGCCAGCAGTTTTAGCGGGATGGGGCACAATGAGCAGTTCTTC.

The rearrangement uses TRBV20-1 and TRBJ1-5; 7 bases agree with TRBD1. Germline V gives CDR1 DFQATT, CDR2 SNEGSKA (reference sequence). The V gene end was trimmed by 1 base and the J gene end by 3 bases; junction bases not matched to a gene: 9. The CDR3 totals 16 residues. The CDR3 protein is CSARGLEGGPNQPQHF. CDR3 bases: TGCAGTGCTAGAGGGCTAGAAGGGGGCCCCAATCAGCCCCAGCATTTT.

The chain has TRBV18 and TRBJ2-7, with 8 nucleotides matching TRBD1. The V gene's germline CDR1 is KGHSH and CDR2 LQKENI. There are 15 residues in the CDR3. Trimming at V came to 3 bases and at J to 3 bases, leaving 7 bases not matched to a gene. The CDR3 loop reads CASSPKTGVVYEQYF. The CDR3 bases are TGTGCCAGCTCACCGAAGACAGGGGTGGTCTACGAGCAGTACTTC. Combining the CDR3 with reference TRBV18 and TRBJ2-7 gives the whole variable domain NAGVMQNPRHLVRRRGQEARLRCSPMKGHSHVYWYRQLPEEGLKFMVYLQKENIIDESGMPKERFSAEFPKEGPSILRIQQVVRGDSAAYFCASSPKTGVVYEQYFGPGTRLTVT.

The rearrangement joins TRBV30 to TRBJ1-2, with a tentative D call TRBD1 (6 bases). The V gene's germline CDR1 is GTSNPN and CDR2 SVGIG (reference sequence). The CDR3 contains 15 residues. Trimming removed 5 bases from V and 7 bases from J, with 23 bases in between. CDR3 protein: CAWALGTPLRFGYTF. Here the CDR3 DNA reads TGTGCCTGGGCCCTCGGGACACCGTTACGTTTTGGCTACACCTTC.

The chain uses TRBV3-1 and TRBJ1-2, with 9 nucleotides matching TRBD1. Per germline, CDR1 LGHDT and CDR2 YNNKEL (reference sequence). The V segment lost 4 bases and the J segment 2 bases; nucleotides outside the gene matches: 5. This CDR3 spans 15 amino acids. CDR3: CASSRGDRDNYGYTF. CDR3 sequence (DNA): TGTGCCAGCAGCCGGGGGGACAGGGACAACTATGGCTACACCTTC.